The entry below describes one T cell receptor (beta chain). Its antigen is unidentified. These data belong to a study of OX40 agonist ivuxolimab in advanced cancers. Notes on the study in general: In the expanded peripheral T cells, antigen specificity was never determined. Mean expanded clone counts were higher in CD8+ than CD4+ T cells.

Profiled with immunoSEQ multiplex PCR; TCRdb holds only in-frame clones, not every one. The sample includes around 75,000 clones, just under 90% of them seen just once. Unmatched junction bases numbered 5, after V lost 4 bases and J lost 0 bases. The CDR3 is made up of 16 amino acids. Germline V lookup: CDR1 SGDLS, CDR2 YYNGEE. This specimen consisted of CD4+ or CD8+ T cells sorted from blood, obtained in a trial of the OX40 agonist ivuxolimab. The chain uses TRBV9 and TRBJ2-2; the match to TRBD2 covers 8 bases. The sequence derives from an adult with an advanced solid tumor such as melanoma, head and neck, liver or kidney cancer. The CDR3 reads CASSLTSGANTGELFF. The CDR3 DNA is TGTGCCAGCAGCTTAACTAGCGGCGCGAACACCGGGGAGCTGTTTTTT.